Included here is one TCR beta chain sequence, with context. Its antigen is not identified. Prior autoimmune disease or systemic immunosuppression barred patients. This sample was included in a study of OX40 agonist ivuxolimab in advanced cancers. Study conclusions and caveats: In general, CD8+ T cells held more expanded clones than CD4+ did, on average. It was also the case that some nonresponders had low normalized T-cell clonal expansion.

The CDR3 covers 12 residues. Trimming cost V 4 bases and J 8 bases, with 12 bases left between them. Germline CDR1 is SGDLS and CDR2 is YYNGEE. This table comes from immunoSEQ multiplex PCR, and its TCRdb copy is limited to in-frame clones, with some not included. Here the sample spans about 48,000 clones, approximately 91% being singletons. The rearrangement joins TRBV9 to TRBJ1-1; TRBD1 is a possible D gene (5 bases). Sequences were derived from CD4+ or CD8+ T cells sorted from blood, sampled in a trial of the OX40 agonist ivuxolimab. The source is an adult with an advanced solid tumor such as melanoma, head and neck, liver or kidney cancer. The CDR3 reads CASSPGGQEAFF. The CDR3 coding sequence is TGTGCCAGCAGCCCGGGGGGTCAGGAAGCTTTCTTT.